One T cell receptor beta chain is described in this entry. Its target is unknown. This CDR3 region has 13 residues. Germline V lookup: CDR1 MDHEN, CDR2 SYDVKM. Trimming at V came to 4 bases and at J to 7 bases, leaving 2 bases not matched to a gene. This record belongs to a study of cytomegalovirus exposure and HLA in healthy donors. General study findings and limits: A later analysis reportedly found that, within productive TCRs, an Asian-associated ancestry cluster had fewer N-insertions than the mean observed across the approximately 700 donors. Rarity characterized most TCR sequences, yet some public TCRs appeared in many donors.

This PCR relied on a set of 60 Vbeta primers and 13 Jbeta primers. The protocol was immunoSEQ multiplex PCR, while the TCRdb copy is restricted to in-frame clones and leaves out a portion. The table shows about 150,000 clones, with 80% to 90% occurring only once. The chain carries TRBV28 and TRBJ1-4, with TRBD1 matching 8 bases. The TCR sequence derives from a woman younger than 45 in good health and CMV-seronegative. The sequencing input was PBMCs. The chain's CDR3 is CASSWDRFEKLFF. DNA of the CDR3: TGTGCCAGCAGTTGGGACAGGTTTGAAAAACTGTTTTTT. The entire variable domain, with the rest obtained from reference TRBV28 and TRBJ1-4, is as follows: DVKVTQSSRYLVKRTGEKVFLECVQDMDHENMFWYRQDPGLGLRLIYFSYDVKMKEKGDIPEGYSVSREKKERFSLILESASTNQTSMYLCASSWDRFEKLFFGSGTQLSVL.